Following are 2 T cell receptor beta chains from one sample sequenced in a study of blood T cell repertoires in COVID-19. Repertoires were generated with immunoSEQ multiplex PCR, while TCRdb's copy carries only in-frame clones and drops some. The sample consists of about 220,000 clones, 80% to 90% of them appearing once. The sequenced sample consisted of PBMCs or T cells enriched from blood (not recorded which). The source of these receptors is a woman between 18 and 30 years old in a cohort exposed to, infected with or recovered from COVID-19 (not recorded which).

This clone was observed a single time. This rearrangement joins TRBV11-3 to TRBJ2-1; 10 bases agree with TRBD2. The junction had 9 bases not matched to a gene; V was cut back by 7 bases and J by 3 bases. The germline gives CDR1 SGHNT, CDR2 YENEEA. This CDR3 comprises 16 residues. The CDR3 DNA reads as TGTGCCAGCACCTTGGGTCTAGCGGGAGTCTACAATGAGCAGTTCTTC. Its protein is CASTLGLAGVYNEQFF. The complete variable domain, with remaining parts taken from reference TRBV11-3 and TRBJ2-1, reads EAGVVQSPRYKIIEKKQPVAFWCNPISGHNTLYWYLQNLGQGPELLIRYENEEAVDDSQLPKDRFSAERLKGVDSTLKIQPAELGDSAVYLCASTLGLAGVYNEQFFGPGTRLTVL.

V usage is TRBV6-5 and J usage is TRBJ1-1, with D maybe TRBD1 (6 bases). Trimming shortened V by 4 bases and J by 11 bases, and 14 bases separated the two germline ends. Germline lookup yields CDR1 MNHEY and CDR2 SVGAGI. The CDR3 runs to 12 residues. This chain's CDR3 is CASSWDTLGAFF. In DNA, the CDR3 is TGTGCCAGCAGTTGGGACACCCTGGGGGCTTTCTTT.